The 18 T cell receptor beta chains reported below all come from one sample, sequenced in a study of T cell changes during pregnancy in multiple sclerosis. Libraries were prepared by immunoSEQ multiplex PCR; TCRdb keeps only in-frame clonotypes and omits some of them. The sample has over 25,000 clones, approximately 91% seen once. This specimen was CD8+ T cells from peripheral blood mononuclear cells, taken in the second trimester of pregnancy. The receptors come from a female donor with multiple sclerosis, enrolled in a pregnancy study.

The J gene is TRBJ2-2, the V gene TRBV4-3; 8 nucleotides agree with TRBD1. The junction had 8 bases not matched to a gene; V was cut back by 4 bases and J by 4 bases. This CDR3 spans 16 amino acids. CDR1 LGHNA and CDR2 YSLEER come from the germline V gene. In DNA, the CDR3 is TGCGCCAGCAGCCGAGAGACAGGGGTCGTCACCGGGGAGCTGTTTTTT. It codes for CASSRETGVVTGELFF.

Written as DNA, the CDR3 is TGTGCCAGCAGCCAGACAGGGAGCACAGATACGCAGTATTTT. Translation: CASSQTGSTDTQYF. The rearrangement joins TRBV13 to TRBJ2-3, with 7 bases lining up with TRBD1. The CDR3 length is 14 residues. Germline V gene lookup returns CDR1 PRHDT and CDR2 FYEKMQ (reference sequence). J lost 0 bases, V lost 5 bases, and 2 bases had no gene match.

Notes on this clone: This same CDR3 is encoded by further DNA sequences in the sample. The J gene is TRBJ2-7, the V gene TRBV4-1, with 9 positions matching TRBD1. Germline trimming cut 3 bases from V and 4 bases from J; bases unmatched to any gene: 10. CDR3 length equals 16 residues. The germline V gene has CDR1 MGHRA and CDR2 YSYEKL. The CDR3 reads CASSQGPGQGTYEQYF. Here the CDR3 DNA reads TGCGCCAGCAGCCAGGGTCCGGGACAGGGAACTTACGAGCAGTACTTC.

The chain uses TRBV18 and TRBJ2-5; D is uncertain. Per the germline V gene, CDR1 is KGHSH and CDR2 is LQKENI. Trimming took 1 base from V and 0 from J, leaving 3 bases between them. This CDR3 is built from 13 residues. The CDR3 protein is CASSPLYQETQYF. CDR3 in DNA: TGTGCCAGCTCACCACTATACCAAGAGACCCAGTACTTC.

This clone has just one count. The chain uses TRBV6-5 and TRBJ2-7; 9 nucleotides agree with TRBD1. The CDR3 covers 15 residues. In germline, CDR1 is MNHEY, CDR2 SVGAGI. V trimming: 0 bases; J trimming: 1 base; junction bases outside the gene matches: 1. CDR3 nucleotide sequence: TGTGCCAGCAGTTACTCTGGGACAGGGTCCTACGAGCAGTACTTC. Translating gives CASSYSGTGSYEQYF.

The chain recombines TRBV19 with TRBJ2-7, with D unresolved. With 5 bases removed from V and 4 bases from J, the gap between germline ends came to 6 bases. This CDR3 comprises 11 residues. The germline V gene encodes CDR1 LNHDA and CDR2 SQIVND (reference sequence). CDR3 bases: TGTGCCAGTAGTTTTATGTACGAGCAGTACTTC. Protein product: CASSFMYEQYF.

J is TRBJ2-3 and V is TRBV4-3; 12 bases are shared with TRBD2. V shed 3 bases, J shed 1 base, and the junction held 2 bases outside the gene matches. The CDR3 length is 16 residues. From germline, CDR1 is LGHNA and CDR2 YSLEER. This CDR3 reads CASSHPSGGGTDTQYF. CDR3 DNA sequence: TGCGCCAGCAGCCATCCTAGCGGGGGGGGCACAGATACGCAGTATTTT.

The chain recombines TRBV13 with TRBJ2-5; D possibly corresponds to TRBD1 (6 bases). The end of the DNA fits TRBJ2-7 better, so the J call may be wrong. Germline-derived CDR1 and CDR2 are PRHDT and FYEKMQ (reference sequence). The CDR3 consists of 15 residues. This chain's CDR3 is CASSPGGRPSGEQYF. DNA of the CDR3: TGTGCCAGCAGCCCTGGGGGCCGACCCTCAGGCGAGCAGTACTTC.

The chain carries TRBV27 and TRBJ1-1; 9 nucleotides line up with TRBD1. This CDR3 contains 13 residues. The V segment lost 3 bases and the J segment 6 bases; nucleotides outside the gene matches: 2. CDR1 is MNHEY, CDR2 SMNVEV, per germline (reference sequence). Written as DNA, the CDR3 is TGTGCCAGCAGTTTGGGACAGGGTCCTGAAGCTTTCTTT. This sequence encodes CASSLGQGPEAFF.

This clone was seen a single time. The chain uses TRBV30 and TRBJ1-5; TRBD1 is a possible D gene (6 bases). Trimming removed 0 bases from V and 5 bases from J, with 8 bases in between. The CDR3 has 13 residues. Germline loops: CDR1 GTSNPN, CDR2 SVGIG (reference sequence). The CDR3 protein is CAWSVQGDQPQHF. As DNA, the CDR3 is TGTGCCTGGAGTGTACAGGGCGATCAGCCCCAGCATTTT.

Points on this clone: This CDR3 is also generated by other DNA sequences in the sample. This chain links TRBV4-2 with TRBJ2-7; possibly TRBD2 for D (5 bases). The germline CDR1 and CDR2 sequences are LGHNA and YNFKEQ. Trimming pared 1 base from V and 5 bases from J, leaving 6 bases between. This CDR3 region has 12 residues. This CDR3 reads CASSQGGDEQYF. The DNA for the CDR3 is TGTGCCAGCAGCCAAGGGGGAGACGAGCAGTACTTC.

The chain is built from TRBV23-1 and TRBJ2-7; D perhaps matches TRBD2 (5 bases). TRBV23-1 is marked as an open reading frame, function uncertain. The CDR3 sequence is 15 residues long. V was trimmed by 0 bases and J by 0 bases, leaving 9 bases between them. CDR3 loop: CASSQSDGLSYEQYF. The CDR3 DNA sequence: TGCGCCAGCAGTCAATCGGACGGACTCTCCTACGAGCAGTACTTC.

J is TRBJ2-1 and V is TRBV30; TRBD1 is a possible D gene (6 bases). V was shortened by 2 bases and J by 2 bases, with 10 bases between the two germline ends. The CDR3 sequence is 14 residues long. In germline, CDR1 is GTSNPN, CDR2 SVGIG (reference sequence). The CDR3 reads CAWSRAGAYNEQFF. The CDR3 nucleotides read TGTGCCTGGAGTAGGGCAGGGGCCTACAATGAGCAGTTCTTC.

The gene calls are TRBV6-5 and TRBJ1-2; TRBD1 matches at 8 bases. The junction had 4 bases not matched to a gene; V was cut back by 5 bases and J by 2 bases. Germline assignment: CDR1 MNHEY and CDR2 SVGAGI. This CDR3 region has 14 residues. This CDR3 reads CASSGWTGNYGYTF. The CDR3 region has the DNA TGTGCCAGCAGTGGATGGACAGGGAACTATGGCTACACCTTC.

V usage is TRBV7-2 and J usage is TRBJ1-1, with 8 bases fitting TRBD1. With V trimmed by 4 bases and J by 1 base, 5 bases remained unmatched. CDR3 size: 15 residues. Germline CDR1 is SGHTA and CDR2 is FQGNSA. The CDR3 loop reads CASSSRDRTNTEAFF. DNA for the CDR3: TGTGCCAGCAGCTCCCGGGACAGGACGAACACTGAAGCTTTCTTT. The entire variable domain, with the rest obtained from reference TRBV7-2 and TRBJ1-1, is as follows: GAGVSQSPSNKVTEKGKDVELRCDPISGHTALYWYRQSLGQGLEFLIYFQGNSAPDKSGLPSDRFSAERTGGSVSTLTIQRTQQEDSAVYLCASSSRDRTNTEAFFGQGTRLTVV.

The rearrangement joins TRBV30 to TRBJ1-5, with no clear D. This CDR3 has 14 residues. Trimming cost V 0 bases and J 9 bases, with 15 bases left between them. Germline V CDR1 and CDR2: GTSNPN, SVGIG (reference sequence). The CDR3 DNA sequence: TGTGCCTGGAGTGTAGGTACAGCCCAATGGCCCCAGCATTTT. Translation gives CAWSVGTAQWPQHF.

This chain links TRBV7-9 with TRBJ1-1, with TRBD1 as a possible D gene (5 bases). The CDR3 covers 16 residues. Germline V gene data show CDR1 as SEHNR and CDR2 as FQNEAQ (reference sequence). Trimming shortened V by 7 bases and J by 1 base, and 19 bases separated the two germline ends. The CDR3 region has the DNA TGTGCCAGCACCATAGCGGGGGGACTCTCGAACACTGAAGCTTTCTTT. Translation: CASTIAGGLSNTEAFF. Drawing the rest from reference TRBV7-9 and TRBJ1-1, the complete variable domain is DTGVSQNPRHKITKRGQNVTFRCDPISEHNRLYWYRQTLGQGPEFLTYFQNEAQLEKSRLLSDRFSAERPKGSFSTLEIQRTEQGDSAMYLCASTIAGGLSNTEAFFGQGTRLTVV.

The chain combines TRBV5-1 with TRBJ1-5, with a tentative D call TRBD1 (6 bases). This CDR3 contains 14 residues. CDR1 and CDR2 (germline): SGHRS, YFSETQ. Trimming removed 2 bases from V and 7 bases from J, with 13 bases in between. This CDR3 reads CASSFGGPGQPQHF. The CDR3 bases are TGCGCCAGCAGCTTCGGGGGGCCGGGGCAGCCCCAGCATTTT.